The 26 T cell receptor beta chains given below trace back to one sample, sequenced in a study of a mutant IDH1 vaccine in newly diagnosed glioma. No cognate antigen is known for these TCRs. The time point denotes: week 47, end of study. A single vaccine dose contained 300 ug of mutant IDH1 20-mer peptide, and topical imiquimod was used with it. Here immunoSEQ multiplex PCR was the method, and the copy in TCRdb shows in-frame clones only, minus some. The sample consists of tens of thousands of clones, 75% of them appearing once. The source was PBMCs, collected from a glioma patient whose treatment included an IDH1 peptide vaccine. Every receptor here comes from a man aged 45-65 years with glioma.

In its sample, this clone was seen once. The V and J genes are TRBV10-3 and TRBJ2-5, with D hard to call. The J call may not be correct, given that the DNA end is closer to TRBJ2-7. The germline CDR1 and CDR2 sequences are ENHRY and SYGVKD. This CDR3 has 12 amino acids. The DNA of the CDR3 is TGTGCCATCAGTGACTCAGCCTACGAGCAGTACTTC. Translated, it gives CAISDSAYEQYF.

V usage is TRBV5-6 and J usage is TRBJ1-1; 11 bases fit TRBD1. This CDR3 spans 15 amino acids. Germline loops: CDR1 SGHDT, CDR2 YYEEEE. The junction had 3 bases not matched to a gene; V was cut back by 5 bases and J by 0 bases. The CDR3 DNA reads TGTGCCAGCAGAAGGACAGGGGGCGTGAACACTGAAGCTTTCTTT. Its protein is CASRRTGGVNTEAFF.

CDR3 protein: CASSLTRTDKYGYTF. In DNA form, the CDR3 reads TGTGCCAGCAGCTTAACGAGGACAGACAAATATGGCTACACCTTC. V gene TRBV11-2 combines with J gene TRBJ1-2, with D tentatively TRBD1 (6 bases). Trimming pared 2 bases from V and 5 bases from J, leaving 15 bases between. Germline-derived CDR1 and CDR2 are SGHAT and FQNNGV. The CDR3 runs to 15 residues.

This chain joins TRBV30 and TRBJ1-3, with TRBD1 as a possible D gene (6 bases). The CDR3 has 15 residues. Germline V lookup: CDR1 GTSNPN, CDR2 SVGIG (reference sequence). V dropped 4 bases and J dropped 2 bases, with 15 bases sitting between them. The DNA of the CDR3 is TGTGCCTGGAACGGGGGCGAAAGGACTGGAAACACCATATATTTT. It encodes CAWNGGERTGNTIYF.

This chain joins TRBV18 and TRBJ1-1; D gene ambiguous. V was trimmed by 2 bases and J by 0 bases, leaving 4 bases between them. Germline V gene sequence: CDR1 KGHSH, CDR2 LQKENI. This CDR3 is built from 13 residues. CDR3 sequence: CASSPEVNTEAFF. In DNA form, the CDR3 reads TGTGCCAGCTCACCAGAGGTGAACACTGAAGCTTTCTTT.

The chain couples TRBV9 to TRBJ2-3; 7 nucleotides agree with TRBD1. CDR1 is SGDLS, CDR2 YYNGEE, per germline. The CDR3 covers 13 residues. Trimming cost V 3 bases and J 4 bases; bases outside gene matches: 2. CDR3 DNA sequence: TGTGCCAGCAGCGCAACAGGGGCAGATACGCAGTATTTT. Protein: CASSATGADTQYF.

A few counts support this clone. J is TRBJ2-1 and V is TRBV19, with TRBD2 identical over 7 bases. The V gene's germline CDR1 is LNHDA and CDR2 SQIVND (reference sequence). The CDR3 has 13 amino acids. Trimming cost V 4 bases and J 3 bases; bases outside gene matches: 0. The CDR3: CASSSGGYNEQFF. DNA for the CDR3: TGTGCCAGTAGTAGCGGGGGCTACAATGAGCAGTTCTTC.

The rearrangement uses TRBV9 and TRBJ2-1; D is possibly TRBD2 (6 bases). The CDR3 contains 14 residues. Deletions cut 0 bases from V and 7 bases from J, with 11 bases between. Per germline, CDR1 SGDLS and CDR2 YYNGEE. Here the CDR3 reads CASSVVGGRNEQFF. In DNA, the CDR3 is TGTGCCAGCAGCGTAGTGGGGGGACGGAATGAGCAGTTCTTC.

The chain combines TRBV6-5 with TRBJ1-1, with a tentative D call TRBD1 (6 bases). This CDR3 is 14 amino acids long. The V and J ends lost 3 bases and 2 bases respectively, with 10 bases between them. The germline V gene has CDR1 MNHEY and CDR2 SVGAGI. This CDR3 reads CASSYGGANTEAFF. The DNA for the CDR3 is TGTGCCAGCAGTTATGGGGGGGCCAACACTGAAGCTTTCTTT.

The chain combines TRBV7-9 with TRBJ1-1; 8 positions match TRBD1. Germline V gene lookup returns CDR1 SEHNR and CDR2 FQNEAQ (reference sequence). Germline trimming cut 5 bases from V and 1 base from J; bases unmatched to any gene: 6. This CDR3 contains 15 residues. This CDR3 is CASSPPGTGNTEAFF. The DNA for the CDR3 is TGTGCCAGCAGCCCCCCCGGGACAGGGAACACTGAAGCTTTCTTT.

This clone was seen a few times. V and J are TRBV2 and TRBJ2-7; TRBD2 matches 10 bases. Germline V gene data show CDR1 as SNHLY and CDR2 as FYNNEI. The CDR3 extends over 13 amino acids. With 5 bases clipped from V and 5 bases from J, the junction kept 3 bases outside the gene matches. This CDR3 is CASSSGGADEQYF. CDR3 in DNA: TGTGCCAGCAGTAGCGGGGGGGCCGACGAGCAGTACTTC.

Here the CDR3 reads CASSLVVTQGTSDEQYF. DNA for the CDR3: TGTGCCAGCAGCTTAGTGGTTACACAGGGGACTTCGGACGAGCAGTACTTC. This chain links TRBV13 with TRBJ2-7; maybe TRBD1 (7 bases). The germline V gene encodes CDR1 PRHDT and CDR2 FYEKMQ (reference sequence). Trimming removed 1 base from V and 5 bases from J, with 21 bases in between. This CDR3 is 17 amino acids long.

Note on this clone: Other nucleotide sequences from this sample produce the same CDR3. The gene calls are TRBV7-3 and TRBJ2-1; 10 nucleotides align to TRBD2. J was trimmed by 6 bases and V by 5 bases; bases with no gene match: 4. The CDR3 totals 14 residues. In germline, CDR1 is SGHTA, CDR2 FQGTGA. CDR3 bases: TGTGCCAGCAGCCTCAGCGGGGGGGCCAATGAGCAGTTCTTC. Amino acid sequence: CASSLSGGANEQFF.

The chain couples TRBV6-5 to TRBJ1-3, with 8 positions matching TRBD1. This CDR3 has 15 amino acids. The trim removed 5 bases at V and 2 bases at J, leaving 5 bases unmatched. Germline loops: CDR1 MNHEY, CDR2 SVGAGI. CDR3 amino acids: CASSTQGATGNTIYF. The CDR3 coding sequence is TGTGCCAGCAGTACTCAGGGGGCTACTGGAAACACCATATATTTT.

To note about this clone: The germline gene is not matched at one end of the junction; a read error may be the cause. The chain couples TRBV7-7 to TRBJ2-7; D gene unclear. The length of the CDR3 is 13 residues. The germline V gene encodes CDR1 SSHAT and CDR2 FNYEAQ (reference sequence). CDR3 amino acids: CASSFGQDYEQYF. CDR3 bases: TGTGCTAGCAGCTTTGGGCAGGACTACGAGCAGTACTTC.

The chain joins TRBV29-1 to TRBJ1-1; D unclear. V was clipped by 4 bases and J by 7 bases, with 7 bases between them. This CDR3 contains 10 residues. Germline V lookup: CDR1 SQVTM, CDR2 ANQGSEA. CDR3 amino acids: CSVADGEAFF. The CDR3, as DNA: TGCAGCGTTGCGGACGGTGAAGCTTTCTTT.

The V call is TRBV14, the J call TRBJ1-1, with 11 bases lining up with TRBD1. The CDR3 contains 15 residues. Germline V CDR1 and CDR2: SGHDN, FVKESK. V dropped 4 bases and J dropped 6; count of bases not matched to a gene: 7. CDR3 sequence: CASSPGQGVWAEAFF. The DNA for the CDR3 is TGTGCCAGCAGCCCGGGACAGGGGGTGTGGGCTGAAGCTTTCTTT.

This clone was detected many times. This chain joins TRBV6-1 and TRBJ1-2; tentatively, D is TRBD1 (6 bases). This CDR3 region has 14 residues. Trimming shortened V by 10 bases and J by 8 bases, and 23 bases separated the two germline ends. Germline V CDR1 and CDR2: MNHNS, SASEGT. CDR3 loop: CATLRGLIGDGYTF. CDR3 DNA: TGTGCCACCCTCCGGGGGCTTATTGGCGACGGCTACACCTTC.

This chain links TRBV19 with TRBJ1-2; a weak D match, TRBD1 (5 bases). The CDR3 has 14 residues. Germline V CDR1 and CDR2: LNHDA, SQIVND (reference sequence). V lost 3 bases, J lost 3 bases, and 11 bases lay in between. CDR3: CASSIGLGDYGYTF. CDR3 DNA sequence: TGTGCCAGTAGTATCGGACTGGGGGACTATGGCTACACCTTC.

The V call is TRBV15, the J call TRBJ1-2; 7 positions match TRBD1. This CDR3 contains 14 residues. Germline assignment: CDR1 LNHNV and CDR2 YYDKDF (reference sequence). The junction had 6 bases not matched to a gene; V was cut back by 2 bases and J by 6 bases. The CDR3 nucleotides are TGTGCCACCAGCAGATGGGCCGACAGGGATGGCTACACCTTC. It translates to CATSRWADRDGYTF. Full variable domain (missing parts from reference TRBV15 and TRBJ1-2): DAMVIQNPRYQVTQFGKPVTLSCSQTLNHNVMYWYQQKSSQAPKLLFHYYDKDFNNEADTPDNFQSRRPNTSFCFLDIRSPGLGDTAMYLCATSRWADRDGYTFGSGTRLTVV.

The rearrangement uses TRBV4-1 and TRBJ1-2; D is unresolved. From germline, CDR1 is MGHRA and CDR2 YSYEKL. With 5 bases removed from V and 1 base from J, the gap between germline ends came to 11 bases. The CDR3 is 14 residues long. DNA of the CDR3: TGCGCCAGCAGCTTAACGGTCGATAACTATGGCTACACCTTC. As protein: CASSLTVDNYGYTF.

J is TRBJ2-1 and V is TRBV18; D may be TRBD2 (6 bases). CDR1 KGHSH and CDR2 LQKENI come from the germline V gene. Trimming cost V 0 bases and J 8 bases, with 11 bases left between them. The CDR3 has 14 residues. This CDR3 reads CASSPPWGEDEQFF. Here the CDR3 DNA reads TGTGCCAGCTCACCACCCTGGGGGGAAGATGAGCAGTTCTTC.

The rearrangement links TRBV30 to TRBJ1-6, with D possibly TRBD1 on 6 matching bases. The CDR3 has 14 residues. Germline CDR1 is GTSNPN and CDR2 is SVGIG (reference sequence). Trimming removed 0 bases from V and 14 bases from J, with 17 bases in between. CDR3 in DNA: TGTGCCTGGAGTGTTGGAGAGGGGGTCCAGACCCTCCACTTT. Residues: CAWSVGEGVQTLHF.

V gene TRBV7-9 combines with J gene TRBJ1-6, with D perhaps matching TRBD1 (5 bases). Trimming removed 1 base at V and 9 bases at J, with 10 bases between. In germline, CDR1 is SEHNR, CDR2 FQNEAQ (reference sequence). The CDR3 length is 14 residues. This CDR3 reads CASSLDQGSSPLHF. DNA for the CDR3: TGTGCCAGCAGCTTAGACCAGGGTAGTTCACCCCTCCACTTT.

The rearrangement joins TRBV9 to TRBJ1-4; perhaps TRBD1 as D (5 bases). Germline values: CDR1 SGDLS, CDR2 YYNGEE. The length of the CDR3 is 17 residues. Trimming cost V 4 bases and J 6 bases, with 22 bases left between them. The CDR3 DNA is TGTGCCAGCAGCACACCCTCCCGGGACCGGGCAGATGAAAAACTGTTTTTT. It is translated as CASSTPSRDRADEKLFF.

The chain's CDR3 is CASKPGQSLCEKLFF. The CDR3 DNA is TGTGCCAGCAAGCCGGGACAGAGCCTTTGTGAAAAACTGTTTTTT. The chain carries TRBV6-4 and TRBJ1-4; TRBD1 aligns across 7 bases. Germline V gene data show CDR1 as MRHNA and CDR2 as SNTAGT. V trimming: 7 bases; J trimming: 7 bases; junction bases outside the gene matches: 12. The CDR3 sequence is 15 residues long.